This TCR beta chain was found in a study of cytomegalovirus exposure and HLA in healthy donors (TCRdb year 2017). Turning to the overall study: An earlier analysis of 587 of the donors reported 250 to 350 Gb of sequence data and 117 million unique TCR beta sequences from 150 million to 200 million T cells. About 300 gigabases of sequencing data and approximately 93 million unique TCR sequences were included in an early release covering 550 to 650 HLA-typed donors. The genetic ancestry cluster associated with self-reported Caucasian donors included roughly four fifths of the 398 genotyped donors. The study aimed to test whether signatures of past pathogen exposure could be identified by cataloging public T cell receptors. The study used immunosequencing to profile the T cell repertoires of approximately 690 subjects and linked those repertoires to cytomegalovirus serostatus. Along with the approximately 600-subject first cohort, a separate validation cohort of over a hundred different subjects was used. High-throughput TCR immunosequencing, statistical association of individual TCRs with disease status, and machine learning were combined to predict cytomegalovirus infection status. A later analysis re-examined previously published TCR beta repertoires from just over 650 donors and added high-resolution HLA genotyping to investigate patterns of TCR occurrence. Rather than using new phenotypic data, the later analysis identified candidate immune exposures from TCR beta sequences and from how often those sequences occurred across donors. To decide whether each TCR beta V gene segment behaved as functional or pseudogenic, an earlier analysis of nearly 600 of the donors relied on high-throughput TCR beta sequencing. Alongside the repertoire data, information on donor age, sex, ethnicity and CMV serostatus was compiled. In a later genetic analysis, genome-wide SNP genotypes for about 65% of the 666 donors were used, and that subset was treated as a discovery cohort. Every repertoire in the discovery cohort had been generated on one and the same sequencing platform. Class I and class II HLA loci were covered by the typing at four-digit resolution. The number of donors typed differed by locus, with about 629-630 for A, B, C, DRB1 and DQB1, roughly 520 for DQA1, 600 to 610 for DPA1, and over 400 for DPB1. Because of strong linkage in the cohort, four or five DR-DQ haplotypes were treated as single units for association and clustering. Among some 410 genotyped donors of the cohort, an average of roughly 240,000 unique TCR beta nucleotide sequences were sequenced per donor, 15% to 20% of them non-productive. Study-level results and caveats: In an earlier analysis of more than 500 of the donors, most TCR beta V segments appeared in productive rearrangements about 87% or about 30% of the time, broadly matching IMGT annotations. The earlier analysis of around 600 of the donors excluded some 16 rarely observed V segments, including chromosome 9 orphons, because counts were too low. Roughly uniform sequencing depth across donors was assumed in presence/absence analyses, although this assumption may not hold. In a later analysis, the rate of TCR association differed among HLA loci, with DRB1 alleles having the most associated TCRs and HLA-C alleles having the fewest. In a later analysis, HLA-associated TCR beta chains were found to be more clonally expanded and to have lower generation probabilities than equally common non-associated chains. CMV serostatus was the only immune exposure information available for the cohort. When HLA alleles, especially DR and DQ, strongly co-occurred, attributing TCR associations to individual alleles was difficult. Most TCR sequences were seen in very few donors, while some public TCRs were found in many individuals. The authors suggested that the approach could potentially be generalized to other disease states and immunological phenotypes. In a later analysis, most CMV-associated TCR beta chains were found to appear HLA-restricted, with HLA associations seemingly driven largely by CMV exposure. The cohort was sequenced for TCR beta chains only, and without alpha or paired-chain data the features that could be detected were limited. An association between a missense DCLRE1C variant and V-gene and J-gene trimming of TCR beta chains was found in a later genetic analysis and replicated in an independent cohort. In vitro tests confirmed that a few of the cytomegalovirus-associated TCR beta chains recognize cytomegalovirus antigens. A further reported finding was that TCR beta sequences accurately predicted the HLA-A and HLA-B alleles for most subjects in the first cohort. A cluster of highly shared sequence variants was judged likely to represent a technical artifact of the sequencing pipeline. A total of around 150 TCR beta chains were listed by the study as associated with cytomegalovirus. HLA typing was unavailable for some donors at each locus, so association tests used only the typed subset. Linkage disequilibrium might explain the correlated functional status among segregating V segments, but an unknown experimental factor could not be excluded. In a later genetic analysis, fewer N-insertions in productive TCRs were reported among donors in an Asian-associated ancestry cluster than the roughly 700-donor mean. The classifier was reported to diagnose cytomegalovirus status with high specificity and sensitivity in both the original and validation cohorts. According to a later analysis, parvovirus B19, influenza, CMV and Epstein-Barr virus appeared linked to several top co-occurrence clusters. Some IMGT-functional V segments, including TRBV6-2 and TRBV6-3, could not be distinguished by the 87-base-pair reads and were therefore excluded. Specific HLA alleles were associated with 16,951 TCR beta sequences at a false discovery rate of 0.05 in a later analysis.

This clone was seen more than once but under ten times. Its antigen target is currently unknown. Base quality data are lacking; no much larger clone is found one base away. The germline V gene specifies MDHEN as CDR1 and SYDVKM as CDR2. The CDR3 has 15 amino acids, counting the end cysteine and phenylalanine. Only the CDR3 portion is preserved as DNA: 45 bases, with reading frame beginning at the first base. Germline trimming amounts to 7 bases on V and 2 bases on J, with 11 as the count of junction bases outside the gene matches. To prepare the library, the immunoSEQ multiplex PCR assay was applied. For the multiplex PCR, a mixture combining 60 forward primers for TCR Vbeta segments and 13 reverse primers for TCR Jbeta segments was used. Amplification of the CDR3 region of rearranged TCR beta genes was performed with a multiplex PCR assay on genomic DNA. On the Illumina HiSeq System, the amplified TCR beta libraries were sequenced as 87-base-pair reads. On the study's bioinformatics: A later analysis tallied 75 million to 85 million unique TCR beta chains across the 600 to 700 repertoires, and some 12 million of those chains were shared by two or more donors. Raw reads were error-corrected and collapsed into unique sequences with a nearest-neighbor algorithm that merged closely related sequences to remove PCR and sequencing errors. To assign V, D and J gene segments, CDR3 sequences were aligned to IMGT reference sequences. For a sequence to be retained, a match of at least six nucleotides to both a V gene segment and a J gene segment was required. A rearrangement counted as productive if the CDR3 had no stop codons and remained in frame with V and J, and every other rearrangement counted as non-productive. CDR3 was defined by IMGT convention, running from the second conserved V-encoded cysteine to the conserved J-encoded phenylalanine. Sequences without an unambiguous match to a single V gene segment were excluded from the earlier analysis of approximately 560 of the donors. In an earlier analysis of 450 to 700 of the donors, V segments were called functional above 56.7% productive rearrangements and were called segregating when the between-donor standard deviation exceeded 5%. A statistical classification framework was developed to diagnose cytomegalovirus status using the catalog of TCR beta chain sequences. V and J gene assignment, in a later analysis, came from comparing TCR nucleotide sequences with IMGT/GENE-DB human TR gene sequences. The TCRdist pipeline was used in a later analysis to assign CDR3 sequences and most-parsimonious VDJ recombination scenarios. In a later analysis, each TCR beta chain was defined by its CDR3 amino acid sequence together with its V-gene family, and reads lacking a unique V-gene family were excluded. To address suspected cross-contamination and a sequencing artifact, a later analysis removed several hundred highly shared, low-generation-probability nucleotide sequences. In a later analysis, a clonal expansion index for each public chain was calculated from normalized within-repertoire ranks of inferred template counts. In a later analysis, generation probabilities were computed using a VDJ recombination model fitted to out-of-frame rearrangements, and the results were checked against IGoR. In a later analysis, hypergeometric tests were used to score TCR-TCR, TCR-HLA and TCR-CMV co-occurrence, with a repertoire-size bias correction applied to TCR pairs. To estimate false discovery rates, a later analysis permuted the HLA or CMV assignments 20 times. A later analysis grouped co-occurring TCRs with DBSCAN, adding TCRdist sequence similarity when clustering within HLA-allele-positive subsets. For co-occurrence clustering, repertoires with fewer than 30,000 or more than 120,000 public chains were excluded, along with five repertoires with anomalous nucleotide sharing. TCRdb mirrors the immuneACCESS table, restricted to in-frame sequences. Some clones are absent from its copies; in checked studies, under half trace to an unresolved V gene, and the reason for the others is unknown. For V, J and clone size, that table is used; D and trimming come from the DNA. Present in this sample are approximately 180,000 clones, just over 75% of which were seen just once. The ten top clones hold approximately 3.7% of the sample.

The cohort was made up of 666 healthy bone marrow donors. All cohort members were sampled while nominally healthy, although unrecorded immune exposures were likely present. The donor was CMV seropositive and was included in the group of 289 seropositive cohort members. A peripheral blood sample was collected from each donor, and TCR beta sequencing was performed on peripheral blood mononuclear cells. The Qiagen DNeasy Blood Extraction Kit was used to extract genomic DNA from the blood cell samples. This receptor was taken from a woman in her sixties or seventies in good health and CMV-seropositive. Here the chain combines TRBV28 and TRBJ2-7, with TRBD2 identical over 7 junction bases. The source material was PBMCs. The DNA reads TGTGCCAGCACCCAAACTAGCGCCCAACCCTACGAGCAGTACTTC. Protein translation: CASTQTSAQPYEQYF.